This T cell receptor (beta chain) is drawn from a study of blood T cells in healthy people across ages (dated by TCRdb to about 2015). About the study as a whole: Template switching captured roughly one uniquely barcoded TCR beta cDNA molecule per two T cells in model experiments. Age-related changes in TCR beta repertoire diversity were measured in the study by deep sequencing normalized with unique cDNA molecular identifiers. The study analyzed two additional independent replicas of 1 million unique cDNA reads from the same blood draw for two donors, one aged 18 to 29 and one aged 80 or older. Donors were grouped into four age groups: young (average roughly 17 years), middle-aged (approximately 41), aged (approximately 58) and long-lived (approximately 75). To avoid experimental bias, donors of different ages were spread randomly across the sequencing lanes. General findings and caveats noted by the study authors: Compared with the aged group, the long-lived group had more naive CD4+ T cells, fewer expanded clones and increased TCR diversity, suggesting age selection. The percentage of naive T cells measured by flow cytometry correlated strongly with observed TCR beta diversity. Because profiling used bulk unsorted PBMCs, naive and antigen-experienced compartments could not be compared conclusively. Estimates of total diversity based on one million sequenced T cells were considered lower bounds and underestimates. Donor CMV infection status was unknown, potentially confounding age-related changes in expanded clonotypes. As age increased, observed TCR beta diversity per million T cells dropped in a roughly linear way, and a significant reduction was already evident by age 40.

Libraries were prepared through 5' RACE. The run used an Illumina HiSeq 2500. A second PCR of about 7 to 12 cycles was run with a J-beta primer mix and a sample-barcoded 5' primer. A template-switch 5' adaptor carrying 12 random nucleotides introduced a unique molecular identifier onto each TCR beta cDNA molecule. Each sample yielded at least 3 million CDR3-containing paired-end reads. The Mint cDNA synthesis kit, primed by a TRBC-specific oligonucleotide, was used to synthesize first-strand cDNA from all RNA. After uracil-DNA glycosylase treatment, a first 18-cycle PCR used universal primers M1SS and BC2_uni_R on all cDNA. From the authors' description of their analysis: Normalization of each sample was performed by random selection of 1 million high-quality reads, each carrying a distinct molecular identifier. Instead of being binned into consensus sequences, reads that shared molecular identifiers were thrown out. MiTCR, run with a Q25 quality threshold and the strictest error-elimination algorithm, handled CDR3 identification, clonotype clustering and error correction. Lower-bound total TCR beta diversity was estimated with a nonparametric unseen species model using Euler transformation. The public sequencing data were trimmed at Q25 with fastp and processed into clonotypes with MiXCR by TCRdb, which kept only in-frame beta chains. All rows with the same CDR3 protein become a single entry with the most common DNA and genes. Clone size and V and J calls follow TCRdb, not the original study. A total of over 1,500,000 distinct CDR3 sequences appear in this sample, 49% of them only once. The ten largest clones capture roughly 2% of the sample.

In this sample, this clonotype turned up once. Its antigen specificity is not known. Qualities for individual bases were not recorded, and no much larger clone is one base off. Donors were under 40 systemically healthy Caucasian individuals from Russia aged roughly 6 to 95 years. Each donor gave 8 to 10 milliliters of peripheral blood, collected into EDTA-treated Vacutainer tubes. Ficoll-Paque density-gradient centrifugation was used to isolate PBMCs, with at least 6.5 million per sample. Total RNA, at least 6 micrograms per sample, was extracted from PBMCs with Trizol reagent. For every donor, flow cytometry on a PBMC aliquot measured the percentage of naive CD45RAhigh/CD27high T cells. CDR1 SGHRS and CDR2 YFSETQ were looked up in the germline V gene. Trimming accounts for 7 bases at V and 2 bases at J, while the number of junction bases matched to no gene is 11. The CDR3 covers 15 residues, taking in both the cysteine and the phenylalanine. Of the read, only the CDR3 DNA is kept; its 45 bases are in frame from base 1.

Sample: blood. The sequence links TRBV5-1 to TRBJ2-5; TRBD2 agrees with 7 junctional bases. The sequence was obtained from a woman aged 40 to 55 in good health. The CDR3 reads CASSHGTIIQETQYF. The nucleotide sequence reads TGCGCCAGCTCACATGGGACTATTATACAAGAGACCCAGTACTTC.